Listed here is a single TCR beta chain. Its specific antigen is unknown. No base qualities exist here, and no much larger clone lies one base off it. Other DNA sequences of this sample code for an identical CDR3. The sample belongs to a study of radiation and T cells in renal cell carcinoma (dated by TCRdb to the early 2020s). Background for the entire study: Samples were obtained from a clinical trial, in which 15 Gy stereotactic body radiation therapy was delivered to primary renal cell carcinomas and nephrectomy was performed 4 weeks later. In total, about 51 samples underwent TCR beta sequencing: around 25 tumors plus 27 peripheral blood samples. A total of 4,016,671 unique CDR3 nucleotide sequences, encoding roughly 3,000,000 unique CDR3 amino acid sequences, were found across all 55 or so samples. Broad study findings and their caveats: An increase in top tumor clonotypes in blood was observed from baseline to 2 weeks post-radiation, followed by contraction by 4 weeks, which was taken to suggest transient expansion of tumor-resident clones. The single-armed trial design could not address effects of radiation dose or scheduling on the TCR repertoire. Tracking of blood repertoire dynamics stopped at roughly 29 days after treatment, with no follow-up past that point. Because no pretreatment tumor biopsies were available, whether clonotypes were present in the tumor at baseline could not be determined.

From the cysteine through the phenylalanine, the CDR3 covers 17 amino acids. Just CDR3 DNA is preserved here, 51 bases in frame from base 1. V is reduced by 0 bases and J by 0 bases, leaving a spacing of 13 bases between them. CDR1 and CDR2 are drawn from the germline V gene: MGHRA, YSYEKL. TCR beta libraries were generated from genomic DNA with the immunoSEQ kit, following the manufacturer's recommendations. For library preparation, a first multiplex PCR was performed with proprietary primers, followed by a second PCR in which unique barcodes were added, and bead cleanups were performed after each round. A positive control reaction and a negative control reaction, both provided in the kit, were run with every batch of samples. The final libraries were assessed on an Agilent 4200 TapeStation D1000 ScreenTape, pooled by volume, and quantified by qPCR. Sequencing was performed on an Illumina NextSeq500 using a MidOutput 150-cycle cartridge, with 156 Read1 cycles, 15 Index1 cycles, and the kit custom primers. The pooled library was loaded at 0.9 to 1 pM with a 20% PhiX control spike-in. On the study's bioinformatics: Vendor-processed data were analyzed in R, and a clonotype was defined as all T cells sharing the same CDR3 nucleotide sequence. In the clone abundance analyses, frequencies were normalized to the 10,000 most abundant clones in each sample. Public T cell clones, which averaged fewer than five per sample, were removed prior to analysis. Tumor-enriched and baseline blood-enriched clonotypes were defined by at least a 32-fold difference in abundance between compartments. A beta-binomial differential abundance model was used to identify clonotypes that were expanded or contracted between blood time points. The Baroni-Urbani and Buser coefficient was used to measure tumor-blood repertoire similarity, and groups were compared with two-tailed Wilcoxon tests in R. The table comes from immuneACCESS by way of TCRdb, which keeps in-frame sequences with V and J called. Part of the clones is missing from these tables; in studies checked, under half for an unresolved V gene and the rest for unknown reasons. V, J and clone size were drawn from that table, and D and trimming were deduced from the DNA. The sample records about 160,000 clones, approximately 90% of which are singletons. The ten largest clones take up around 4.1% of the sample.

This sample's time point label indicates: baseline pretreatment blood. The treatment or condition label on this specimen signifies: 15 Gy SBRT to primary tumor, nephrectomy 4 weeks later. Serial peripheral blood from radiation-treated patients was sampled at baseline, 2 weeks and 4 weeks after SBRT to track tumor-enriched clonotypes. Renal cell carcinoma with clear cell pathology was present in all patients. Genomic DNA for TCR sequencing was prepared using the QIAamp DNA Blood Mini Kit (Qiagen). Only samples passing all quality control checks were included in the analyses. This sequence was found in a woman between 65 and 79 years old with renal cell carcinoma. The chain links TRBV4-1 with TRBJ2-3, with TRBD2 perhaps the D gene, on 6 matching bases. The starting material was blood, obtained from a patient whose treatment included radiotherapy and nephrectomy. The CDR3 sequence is CASSQDPPGGSTDTQYF. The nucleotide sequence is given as TGCGCCAGCAGCCAAGACCCCCCCGGGGGAAGCACAGATACGCAGTATTTT.